The present TCR beta chain was sequenced within a study of cytomegalovirus exposure and HLA in healthy donors. PCR was performed using 60 Vbeta and 13 Jbeta primers. The table came from immunoSEQ multiplex PCR; TCRdb's copy has only in-frame clones and leaves some out. Of some 160,000 clones listed, around 77% were seen once; the top ten hold less than 2%. Per germline, CDR1 MNHEY and CDR2 SMNVEV (reference sequence). The CDR3 loop spans 15 amino acids. Trimming took 5 bases from V and 1 from J, leaving 15 bases between them. This chain links TRBV27 with TRBJ2-7, with D perhaps matching TRBD1 (5 bases). The clonotype originates from a man in his forties in good health and CMV-seronegative. What was sequenced was PBMCs. The CDR3 loop reads CASSSRQQFSYEQYF. In DNA, the CDR3 is TGTGCCAGCAGTAGTCGACAGCAATTTTCCTACGAGCAGTACTTC.